A selection of T cell receptor beta chains follows, all from one sample in a study of blood T cell repertoires in COVID-19. The method was immunoSEQ multiplex PCR; TCRdb's version includes in-frame clones alone and lacks a portion of them. Seen here are 130,000 or so clones, around 84% observed once, and the top ten hold over 8%. The specimen sequenced was peripheral blood. These receptors all stem from an older woman with acute or convalescent COVID-19. Each CDR3 is given with its conserved first and last residue. A D gene is named only where the DNA matches it firmly. The listing skips clone size in some rows; elsewhere it reads once, few, many or a size class.

d_call: NA; clone_size: NA; j_call: TRBJ1-5; v_call: TRBV6-2/TRBV6-3; cdr3_aa: CASSNSGTLSNQPQHF; cdr3_nt: TGTGCCAGCAGTAACTCCGGGACACTTAGCAATCAGCCCCAGCATTTT
d_call: NA; clone_size: NA; j_call: TRBJ2-5; v_call: TRBV10-2; cdr3_aa: CASSDTGWETQYF; cdr3_nt: TGCGCCAGCAGTGATACCGGGTGGGAGACCCAGTACTTC
d_call: TRBD1; clone_size: NA; j_call: TRBJ1-5; v_call: TRBV28; cdr3_aa: CASSLRQGGNQPQHF; cdr3_nt: TGTGCCAGCAGTTTACGACAGGGAGGCAATCAGCCCCAGCATTTT
d_call: NA; clone_size: NA; j_call: TRBJ2-5; v_call: TRBV11-2; cdr3_aa: CASSLAGGSWGVLIETQYF; cdr3_nt: TGTGCCAGCAGCTTAGCTGGGGGTTCGTGGGGGGTTCTTATAGAGACCCAGTACTTC
d_call: NA; clone_size: NA; j_call: TRBJ2-2; v_call: TRBV6-5; cdr3_aa: CASRYSGRSTGELFF; cdr3_nt: TGTGCCAGCAGGTACTCGGGGAGGAGTACCGGGGAGCTGTTTTTT
d_call: TRBD1; clone_size: NA; j_call: TRBJ2-7; v_call: TRBV2; cdr3_aa: CASSPRTGGPGEQYF; cdr3_nt: TGTGCCAGCAGTCCGAGGACAGGGGGGCCTGGGGAGCAGTACTTC
d_call: NA; clone_size: NA; j_call: TRBJ1-4; v_call: TRBV20-1; cdr3_aa: CSASPTGSGKLFF; cdr3_nt: TGCAGTGCTAGTCCGACAGGTTCGGGGAAACTGTTTTTT
d_call: NA; clone_size: once; j_call: TRBJ2-2; v_call: TRBV4-1; cdr3_aa: CASSQARSVTGELFF; cdr3_nt: TGCGCCAGCAGCCAAGCTCGGTCTGTGACCGGGGAGCTGTTTTTT
d_call: NA; clone_size: NA; j_call: TRBJ2-1; v_call: TRBV4-2; cdr3_aa: CASSQDTGSRWGDYNEQFF; cdr3_nt: TGTGCCAGCAGCCAAGATACAGGATCGCGGTGGGGGGATTACAATGAGCAGTTCTTC
d_call: TRBD1; clone_size: NA; j_call: TRBJ1-1; v_call: TRBV29-1; cdr3_aa: CSVNRGVNTEAFF; cdr3_nt: TGCAGCGTCAACAGGGGAGTGAACACTGAAGCTTTCTTT
d_call: NA; clone_size: NA; j_call: TRBJ1-3; v_call: TRBV11-2; cdr3_aa: CASSFPGRLAGNTIYF; cdr3_nt: TGTGCCAGCAGCTTTCCAGGGAGGCTGGCTGGAAACACCATATATTTT
d_call: TRBD2; clone_size: NA; j_call: TRBJ2-5; v_call: TRBV14; cdr3_aa: CASSQGGRETQYF; cdr3_nt: TGTGCCAGCAGCCAAGGCGGGAGAGAGACCCAGTACTTC
d_call: TRBD1; clone_size: NA; j_call: TRBJ2-7; v_call: TRBV6-6; cdr3_aa: CASRVRQGADEQYF; cdr3_nt: TGTGCCAGCAGGGTACGACAGGGGGCCGACGAGCAGTACTTC
d_call: TRBD1; clone_size: NA; j_call: TRBJ2-4; v_call: TRBV28; cdr3_aa: CASSLTGGKGNIQYF; cdr3_nt: TGTGCCAGCAGCCTAACAGGGGGCAAGGGAAACATTCAGTACTTC
d_call: TRBD1; clone_size: NA; j_call: TRBJ1-3; v_call: TRBV6-5; cdr3_aa: CASSVRGSSGNTIYF; cdr3_nt: TGTGCCAGCAGCGTCAGGGGGAGCTCTGGAAACACCATATATTTT
d_call: TRBD1; clone_size: NA; j_call: TRBJ1-1; v_call: TRBV28; cdr3_aa: CASSLNRGRGTEAFF; cdr3_nt: TGTGCCAGCAGTTTAAACAGGGGGCGGGGGACTGAAGCTTTCTTT
d_call: NA; clone_size: once; j_call: TRBJ1-2; v_call: TRBV10-3; cdr3_aa: CAISESEDDYGYTF; cdr3_nt: TGTGCCATCAGTGAGTCGGAGGATGACTATGGCTACACCTTC
d_call: TRBD2; clone_size: NA; j_call: TRBJ2-7; v_call: TRBV4-2; cdr3_aa: CASSQALPGGASYEQYF; cdr3_nt: TGTGCCAGCAGCCAAGCCCTCCCCGGGGGGGCCTCCTACGAGCAGTACTTC
d_call: TRBD2; clone_size: NA; j_call: TRBJ2-1; v_call: TRBV4-2; cdr3_aa: CASSRSPGGINEQFF; cdr3_nt: TGTGCCAGCAGCCGATCGCCGGGGGGTATAAATGAGCAGTTCTTC
d_call: NA; clone_size: NA; j_call: TRBJ1-6; v_call: TRBV5-1; cdr3_aa: CASSYNVLQGGSPLHF; cdr3_nt: TGCGCCAGCAGCTACAACGTCTTGCAGGGAGGTTCACCCCTCCACTTT
d_call: TRBD2; clone_size: NA; j_call: TRBJ2-3; v_call: TRBV6-5; cdr3_aa: CASKRSGAEDTQYF; cdr3_nt: TGTGCCAGCAAACGTAGCGGGGCGGAAGATACGCAGTATTTT
d_call: TRBD1; clone_size: NA; j_call: TRBJ1-4; v_call: TRBV24-1; cdr3_aa: CATSDSPGQGSGGEKLFF; cdr3_nt: TGTGCCACCAGTGATTCGCCGGGACAGGGGTCGGGCGGTGAAAAACTGTTTTTT
d_call: NA; clone_size: NA; j_call: TRBJ1-2; v_call: TRBV9; cdr3_aa: CASSVAAGYGYTF; cdr3_nt: TGTGCCAGCAGCGTAGCGGCAGGCTATGGCTACACCTTC
d_call: NA; clone_size: NA; j_call: TRBJ1-1; v_call: TRBV6-6; cdr3_aa: CASTLAQGSWTEAFF; cdr3_nt: TGTGCCAGCACCCTAGCACAGGGCTCATGGACTGAAGCTTTCTTT
d_call: NA; clone_size: NA; j_call: TRBJ1-2; v_call: TRBV7-3; cdr3_aa: CASSLSGAVDYTF; cdr3_nt: TGTGCCAGCAGCTTGAGCGGGGCAGTTGACTACACCTTC
d_call: TRBD1; clone_size: NA; j_call: TRBJ2-2; v_call: TRBV28; cdr3_aa: CASSGGQGRYTGELFF; cdr3_nt: TGTGCCAGCAGCGGTGGACAGGGTCGGTACACCGGGGAGCTGTTTTTT
d_call: TRBD1; clone_size: NA; j_call: TRBJ2-7; v_call: TRBV2; cdr3_aa: CASIDRGGEQYF; cdr3_nt: TGTGCCAGCATTGACAGGGGTGGCGAGCAGTACTTC
d_call: NA; clone_size: NA; j_call: TRBJ2-1; v_call: TRBV28; cdr3_aa: CASSSPGWSNEQFF; cdr3_nt: TGTGCCAGCAGTTCCCCCGGTTGGTCCAATGAGCAGTTCTTC
d_call: NA; clone_size: NA; j_call: TRBJ2-1; v_call: TRBV7-8; cdr3_aa: CASSPSNLGGDEQFF; cdr3_nt: TGTGCCAGCAGCCCTTCTAATTTAGGCGGGGATGAGCAGTTCTTC
d_call: TRBD1; clone_size: NA; j_call: TRBJ1-3; v_call: TRBV7-2; cdr3_aa: CASSLGDRVHTIYF; cdr3_nt: TGTGCCAGCAGCTTAGGGGACAGGGTTCACACCATATATTTT
d_call: TRBD2; clone_size: NA; j_call: TRBJ2-2; v_call: TRBV4-2; cdr3_aa: CASSQDLGLALNTGELFF; cdr3_nt: TGTGCCAGCAGCCAAGATCTGGGACTAGCCTTAAACACCGGGGAGCTGTTTTTT
d_call: NA; clone_size: NA; j_call: TRBJ1-2; v_call: TRBV2; cdr3_aa: CASKKTDSNYGYTF; cdr3_nt: TGTGCCAGCAAAAAGACCGACAGTAACTATGGCTACACCTTC
d_call: NA; clone_size: NA; j_call: TRBJ2-2; v_call: TRBV19; cdr3_aa: CASSIRNRDTGELFF; cdr3_nt: TGTGCCAGTAGTATAAGGAACAGGGACACCGGGGAGCTGTTTTTT
d_call: NA; clone_size: few; j_call: TRBJ1-5; v_call: TRBV5-1; cdr3_aa: CASSLDSYSNQPQHF; cdr3_nt: TGCGCCAGCAGCTTGGACAGTTATAGCAATCAGCCCCAGCATTTT
d_call: NA; clone_size: once; j_call: TRBJ1-5; v_call: TRBV15; cdr3_aa: CATSRDAQGSNQPQHF; cdr3_nt: TGTGCCACCAGCAGAGATGCGCAGGGTAGCAATCAGCCCCAGCATTTT
d_call: NA; clone_size: NA; j_call: TRBJ1-5; v_call: TRBV27; cdr3_aa: CASSSPEGRGRPQHF; cdr3_nt: TGTGCCAGCAGTTCCCCGGAGGGGCGGGGTCGGCCCCAGCATTTT